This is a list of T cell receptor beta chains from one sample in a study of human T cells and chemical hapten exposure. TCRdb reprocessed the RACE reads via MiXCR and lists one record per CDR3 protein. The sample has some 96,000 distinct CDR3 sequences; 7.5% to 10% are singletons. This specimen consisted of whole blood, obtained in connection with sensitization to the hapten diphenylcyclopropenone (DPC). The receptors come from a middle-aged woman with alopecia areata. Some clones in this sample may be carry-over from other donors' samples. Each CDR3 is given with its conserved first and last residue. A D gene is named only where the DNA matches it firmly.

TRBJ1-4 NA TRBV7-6 CASSWAEGEKLFF
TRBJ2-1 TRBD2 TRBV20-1 CSASARSGGLGEQFF
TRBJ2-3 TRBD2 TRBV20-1 CSALLAGADTQYF
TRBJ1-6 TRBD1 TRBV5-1 CASSLGTGINSPLHF
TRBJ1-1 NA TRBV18 CASSPPSGGNTEAFF
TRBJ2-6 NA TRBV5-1 CASSAGAGGANVLTF
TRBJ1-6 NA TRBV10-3 CAINGQNSPLHF
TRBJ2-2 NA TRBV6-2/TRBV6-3 CASNLGWGPTGELFF
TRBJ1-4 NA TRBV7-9 CASSRFGGEKLFF
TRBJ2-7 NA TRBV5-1 CASSLDGREYEQYF
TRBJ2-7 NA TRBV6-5 CASTLGAEQYF
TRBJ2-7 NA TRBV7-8 CASSSRSSREQYF
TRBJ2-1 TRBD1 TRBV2 CASSELPGTGTHNEQFF
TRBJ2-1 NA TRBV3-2 CASSCTGTSGMNAYNEQFF
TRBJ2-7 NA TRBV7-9 CASSKTEGSAVVYEQYF
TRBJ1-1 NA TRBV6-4 CASSEVEGTEAFF
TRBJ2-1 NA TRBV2 CASSAPEGGDLGYNEQFF
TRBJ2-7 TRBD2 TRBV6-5 CASKTGTTYEQYF
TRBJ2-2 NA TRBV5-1 CASSYEGLLGTGELFF
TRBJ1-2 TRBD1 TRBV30 CAWRVREQGMNGYTF
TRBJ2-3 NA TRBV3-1 CASSPYPGQPDTDTQYF
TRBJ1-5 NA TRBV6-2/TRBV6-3 CASSYSAGVGPQHF
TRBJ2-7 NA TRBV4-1 CASSQGLNYEQYF
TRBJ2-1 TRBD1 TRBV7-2 CASSTRQGGFHEQFF
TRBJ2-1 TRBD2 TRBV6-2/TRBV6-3 CASSRPGLTYNEQFF
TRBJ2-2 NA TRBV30 CAWREPRTPRIGELFF
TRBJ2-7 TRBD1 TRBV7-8 CASSLSGTGGYEQYF
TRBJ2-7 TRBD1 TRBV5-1 CASSARGRPYEQYF
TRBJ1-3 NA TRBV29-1 CSVQTGNTIYF
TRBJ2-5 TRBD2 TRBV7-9 CASSFDTLLAGQETQYF
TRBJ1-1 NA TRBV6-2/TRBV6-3 CASSYSNFPNTEAFF
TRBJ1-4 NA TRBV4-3 CASSQGFGGLFF
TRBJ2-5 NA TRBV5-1 CASSLDASQETQYF
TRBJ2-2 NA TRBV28 CASSLIQYTGELFF
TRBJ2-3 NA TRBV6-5 CASRPGHTDTQYF
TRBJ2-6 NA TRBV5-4 CASSRPGTSSGANVLTF
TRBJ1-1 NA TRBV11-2 CASSFNQKGTEAFF
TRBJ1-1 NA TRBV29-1 CSVETGRNTEAFF
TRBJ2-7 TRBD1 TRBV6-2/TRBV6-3 CASSRNRGRGEQYF
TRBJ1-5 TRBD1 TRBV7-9 CASSRGGVRNQPQHF
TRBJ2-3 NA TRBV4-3 CASSQGLSYTDTQYF
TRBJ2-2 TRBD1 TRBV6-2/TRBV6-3 CASSSRTGVDTGELFF
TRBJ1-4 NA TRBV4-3 CASSQDQKAGRLFF